One and the same sample provided the 13 T cell receptor beta chains below, sequenced in a study of vaccination and CD4 T cells after COVID-19. Treatment indicated: approximately 11-day PBMC culture with coronavirus spike peptide pools or control peptides (ViraFEST assay). These TCRs are of unknown antigen specificity. Oncomine TCR Beta short-read sequencing was applied to DNA from cultured CD4+ T cells. Each CDR3 protein gets one entry after TCRdb re-called the PCR reads with MiXCR. The sample contains about 15,000 distinct CDR3 sequences, under 60% of which appear only once. What was sequenced was CD4+ T cells from blood, cultured in vitro. Receptors were obtained from a human donor who had recovered from COVID-19.

J is TRBJ2-5 and V is TRBV5-1; 12 bases are shared with TRBD2. Germline V CDR1 and CDR2: SGHRS, YFSETQ. This CDR3 region has 18 residues. J gave up 2 bases and V 0 bases, and 8 bases lay outside the gene matches. Here the CDR3 DNA reads TGCGCCAGCAGCTTGGCGGCCGGACTAGCGGGATCTCAAGAGACCCAGTACTTC. This sequence encodes CASSLAAGLAGSQETQYF.

V is TRBV7-9 and J is TRBJ2-5, with D tentatively TRBD2 (6 bases). In germline, CDR1 is SEHNR, CDR2 FQNEAQ (reference sequence). The CDR3 is 14 residues long. V dropped 2 bases and J dropped 1 base, with 8 bases sitting between them. The CDR3 loop reads CASSLLASQETQYF. In nucleotides, the CDR3 is TGTGCCAGCAGCTTACTAGCGTCCCAAGAGACCCAGTACTTC.

The V gene is TRBV7-9, the J gene TRBJ2-7, with TRBD1 matching over 9 bases. Germline CDR1 SEHNR, CDR2 FQNEAQ (reference sequence). The trim removed 5 bases at V and 0 bases at J, leaving 5 bases unmatched. This CDR3 comprises 15 residues. Written as DNA, the CDR3 is TGTGCCAGCAGCCGCGGGACAGGGAACTCCTACGAGCAGTACTTC. This codes for CASSRGTGNSYEQYF.

The sample holds a few counts of this clonotype. The V gene is TRBV2, the J gene TRBJ2-5, with TRBD2 as a possible D gene (6 bases). CDR3 length equals 13 residues. CDR1 is SNHLY, CDR2 FYNNEI, per germline. V was clipped by 5 bases and J by 0 bases, with 7 bases between them. The CDR3 sequence is CASSRDYQETQYF. CDR3 DNA: TGTGCCAGCAGTCGGGACTACCAAGAGACCCAGTACTTC. Full variable domain (missing parts from reference TRBV2 and TRBJ2-5): EPEVTQTPSHQVTQMGQEVILRCVPISNHLYFYWYRQILGQKVEFLVSFYNNEISEKSEIFDDQFSVERPDGSNFTLKIRSTKLEDSAMYFCASSRDYQETQYFGPGTRLLVL.

This clonotype has a handful of counts. V gene TRBV6-1 combines with J gene TRBJ1-5; D is undetermined. Trimming shortened V by 2 bases and J by 5 bases, and 10 bases separated the two germline ends. The germline CDR1 and CDR2 sequences are MNHNS and SASEGT. The CDR3 is 14 amino acids. CDR3 in DNA: TGTGCCAGCAGTGAATGGGCCATTTATCAGCCCCAGCATTTT. This encodes CASSEWAIYQPQHF.

Only a few counts were recorded for this clonotype. The rearrangement uses TRBV28 and TRBJ1-1; no clear D gene. The CDR3 extends over 8 amino acids. Germline-derived CDR1 and CDR2 are MDHEN and SYDVKM. V lost 11 bases and J 7 bases, leaving 5 bases between the germline ends. The CDR3 spells CAVHEAFF. DNA for the CDR3: TGTGCCGTCCATGAAGCTTTCTTT.

The V and J genes are TRBV19 and TRBJ1-2, with TRBD1 matching over 8 bases. V lost 6 bases, J lost 5 bases, and 5 bases stayed unmatched. The CDR3 totals 13 residues. Germline V gene lookup returns CDR1 LNHDA and CDR2 SQIVND (reference sequence). CDR3 sequence reads: CASRPTGEYGYTF. As DNA, the CDR3 is TGTGCCAGTAGACCGACAGGGGAATATGGCTACACCTTC.

The chain carries TRBV7-9 and TRBJ2-3, with 7 positions matching TRBD1. The junction had 5 bases not matched to a gene; V was cut back by 2 bases and J by 3 bases. Germline-derived CDR1 and CDR2 are SEHNR and FQNEAQ (reference sequence). This CDR3 has 15 amino acids. In nucleotides, the CDR3 is TGTGCCAGCAGCTTACAGGGGGTCGGGACAGATACGCAGTATTTT. Protein: CASSLQGVGTDTQYF.

The V gene is TRBV28, the J gene TRBJ2-7; weak D call: TRBD1 (6 bases). This CDR3 spans 15 amino acids. Trimming removed 1 base at V and 3 bases at J, with 13 bases between. Per germline, CDR1 MDHEN and CDR2 SYDVKM. CDR3 sequence: CASSLSPDSSYEQYF. For the CDR3, the DNA is TGTGCCAGCAGTTTATCCCCGGACAGTAGCTACGAGCAGTACTTC. The entire variable domain, with the rest obtained from reference TRBV28 and TRBJ2-7, is as follows: DVKVTQSSRYLVKRTGEKVFLECVQDMDHENMFWYRQDPGLGLRLIYFSYDVKMKEKGDIPEGYSVSREKKERFSLILESASTNQTSMYLCASSLSPDSSYEQYFGPGTRLTVT.

Only a few counts were recorded for this clonotype. This chain uses TRBV2 with TRBJ2-1; 7 bases fit TRBD2. The CDR3 has 12 amino acids. Germline values: CDR1 SNHLY, CDR2 FYNNEI. The ends lost 1 base at V and 9 bases at J; junction bases unmatched: 0. The CDR3 loop reads CASSEGGGEQFF. The CDR3 DNA reads TGTGCCAGCAGTGAAGGCGGGGGTGAGCAGTTCTTC.

The V and J genes are TRBV5-4 and TRBJ2-3, with D tentatively TRBD1 (6 bases). CDR1 and CDR2 from the germline V gene are SGHNT and YYREEE (reference sequence). The length of the CDR3 is 16 residues. Trimming took 0 bases from V and 2 from J, leaving 13 bases between them. CDR3 coding DNA: TGTGCCAGCAGCTTGGCACAGGGCTCCTTCACAGATACGCAGTATTTT. It translates to CASSLAQGSFTDTQYF.

This sequence joins TRBV5-1 and TRBJ2-5, with 7 bases identical to TRBD1. V shed 0 bases and J 7 bases; nucleotides not matched to a gene: 0. Germline CDR1 and CDR2: SGHRS and YFSETQ. The CDR3 has 12 residues. The CDR3 loop reads CASSLGQGTQYF. Here the CDR3 DNA reads TGCGCCAGCAGCTTGGGACAGGGGACCCAGTACTTC.

This clonotype was seen once. The chain carries TRBV7-2 and TRBJ2-7; weak D call: TRBD2 (7 bases). The V gene's germline CDR1 is SGHTA and CDR2 FQGNSA. V was pared by 5 bases and J by 1 base, with 15 bases between. The CDR3 is 15 amino acids. This CDR3 is CASSPQGRVSYEQYF. In DNA form, the CDR3 reads TGTGCCAGCAGCCCCCAGGGGAGGGTTTCCTACGAGCAGTACTTC.